Listed below are T cell receptor beta chains from one sample, sequenced in a study of blood T cell repertoires in COVID-19. Assay: immunoSEQ multiplex PCR; the TCRdb copy retains only in-frame clones and omits some. This table has about 200,000 clones, roughly four fifths appearing once. The sample was PBMCs or T cells enriched from blood (not recorded which). All receptors derive from a man aged 35 to 55 who had recovered from COVID-19. Each CDR3 is given with its conserved first and last residue. A D gene is named only where the DNA matches it firmly. Size is omitted from some rows. Given values are once, few, many or a class for expanded clones.

size | J | V | D | CDR3 | DNA
. | TRBJ2-2 | TRBV19 | . | CASSPRTHTGELFF | TGTGCCAGTAGCCCTCGAACTCACACCGGGGAGCTGTTTTTT
. | TRBJ2-3 | TRBV20-1 | TRBD2 | CSASRAGGPYTDTQYF | TGCAGTGCTAGTAGAGCGGGAGGGCCTTACACAGATACGCAGTATTTT
. | TRBJ2-4 | TRBV18 | . | CASSPSRALAKNIQYF | TGTGCCAGCTCACCATCGCGAGCCTTAGCCAAAAACATTCAGTACTTC
once | TRBJ1-2 | TRBV11-2 | . | CASSPGGTSRNYGYTF | TGTGCCAGCAGCCCCGGAGGTACATCTCGAAACTATGGCTACACCTTC
. | TRBJ1-2 | TRBV3-1/TRBV3-2 | TRBD1 | CASSRRTGTSTYGYTF | TGTGCCAGCAGCCGTCGGACAGGCACTAGTACCTATGGCTACACCTTC
. | TRBJ2-1 | TRBV5-4 | TRBD2 | CASSMSGRGGNEQFF | TGTGCCAGCAGCATGAGCGGGAGGGGGGGCAATGAGCAGTTCTTC
. | TRBJ2-1 | TRBV7-8 | . | CASSVSGGPEQFF | TGTGCCAGCAGCGTGTCCGGGGGGCCAGAGCAGTTCTTC
. | TRBJ1-4 | TRBV4-3 | . | CASSPMTEWNEKLFF | TGCGCCAGCAGCCCCATGACAGAGTGGAATGAAAAACTGTTTTTT
. | TRBJ1-6 | TRBV28 | TRBD1 | CASSFPTGGNSPLHF | TGTGCCAGCAGTTTCCCGACAGGGGGTAATTCACCCCTCCACTTT
. | TRBJ1-3 | TRBV7-9 | . | CASSRATRDTIYF | TGTGCCAGCAGCCGAGCGACCCGTGACACCATATATTTT
few | TRBJ1-5 | TRBV2 | . | CASRARVSNQPQHF | TGTGCCAGCAGAGCCAGGGTAAGCAATCAGCCCCAGCATTTT
. | TRBJ1-1 | TRBV14 | . | CASSPRQTMNTEAFF | TGTGCCAGCAGCCCGAGACAGACAATGAACACTGAAGCTTTCTTT
. | TRBJ1-3 | TRBV5-1 | . | CASSFGEAGNTIYF | TGCGCCAGCAGCTTCGGGGAGGCTGGAAACACCATATATTTT
. | TRBJ1-1 | TRBV28 | . | CASNYKPTEAFF | TGTGCCAGCAATTATAAGCCCACTGAAGCTTTCTTT
. | TRBJ2-7 | TRBV5-8 | . | CASSPFGSGYEQYF | TGTGCCAGCAGCCCTTTTGGCTCGGGCTACGAGCAGTACTTC
. | TRBJ2-1 | TRBV15 | . | CATSRDGVRAAYNEQFF | TGTGCCACCAGCAGAGATGGGGTGCGGGCGGCCTACAATGAGCAGTTCTTC
. | TRBJ1-5 | TRBV19 | . | CASSTQRGQPQHF | TGTGCCAGTAGTACCCAACGGGGACAGCCCCAGCATTTT
. | TRBJ2-2 | TRBV27 | . | CASSLGAHGELFF | TGTGCCAGCAGTTTGGGGGCGCACGGGGAGCTGTTTTTT
. | TRBJ1-4 | TRBV3-1/TRBV3-2 | . | CASSLGAGGHEKLFF | TGTGCCAGCAGCCTAGGGGCGGGGGGTCATGAAAAACTGTTTTTT
. | TRBJ1-3 | TRBV3-1/TRBV3-2 | . | CASSQGAPGNTIYF | TGTGCCAGCAGCCAGGGGGCTCCTGGAAACACCATATATTTT
few | TRBJ1-1 | TRBV28 | . | CASSSGVRAFF | TGTGCCAGCAGCTCAGGGGTCAGAGCTTTCTTT
. | TRBJ2-5 | TRBV7-9 | . | CAIPLGAETQYF | TGTGCCATCCCCCTAGGGGCCGAGACCCAGTACTTC
. | TRBJ2-2 | TRBV6-4 | . | CASNEGGAYRIGKLFF | TGTGCCAGCAATGAAGGGGGTGCGTATCGTATCGGGAAGCTGTTTTTT
. | TRBJ2-1 | TRBV19 | TRBD2 | CASSIQAGGLNEQFF | TGTGCCAGTAGTATCCAGGCGGGAGGGCTTAATGAGCAGTTCTTC
. | TRBJ1-2 | TRBV27 | TRBD1 | CASTRRPGQASNGYTF | TGTGCCAGCACTCGACGCCCGGGACAGGCTTCGAATGGCTACACCTTC
. | TRBJ1-2 | TRBV18 | TRBD1 | CASSLQGANYGYTF | TGTGCCAGCTCACTACAGGGGGCTAACTATGGCTACACCTTC
. | TRBJ2-1 | TRBV27 | . | CASSPGLSNEQFF | TGTGCCAGCAGTCCCGGACTGAGCAATGAGCAGTTCTTC
. | TRBJ2-1 | TRBV9 | . | CASSVATPVYNEQFF | TGTGCCAGCAGCGTAGCGACTCCAGTGTACAATGAGCAGTTCTTC
. | TRBJ1-1 | TRBV7-2 | . | CASSLARAGWAFF | TGTGCCAGCAGCTTAGCGAGGGCTGGATGGGCTTTCTTT
. | TRBJ2-5 | TRBV23-1 | . | CASSQWAGDVEETQYF | TGCGCCAGCAGTCAATGGGCAGGGGACGTTGAAGAGACCCAGTACTTC
. | TRBJ2-5 | TRBV6-5 | TRBD2 | CASRSAGGTQYF | TGTGCCAGCAGATCAGCGGGAGGGACCCAGTACTTC
. | TRBJ2-4 | TRBV6-5 | . | CASSYSPSYGNIQYF | TGTGCCAGCAGTTACTCCCCTAGCTATGGAAACATTCAGTACTTC
. | TRBJ1-4 | TRBV6-5 | . | CASSYAGTPGEKLFF | TGTGCCAGCAGTTACGCCGGTACCCCCGGGGAAAAACTGTTTTTT
. | TRBJ2-7 | TRBV28 | TRBD1 | CASSFGQELIYEQYF | TGTGCCAGCAGTTTCGGACAGGAGCTAATCTACGAGCAGTACTTC
. | TRBJ1-2 | TRBV7-2 | . | CASSGDGLYGYTF | TGTGCCAGCAGCGGAGACGGGTTGTATGGCTACACCTTC
. | TRBJ2-1 | TRBV5-1 | TRBD2 | CASSPGTSFSNEQFF | TGCGCCAGCAGCCCAGGGACTAGCTTTAGCAATGAGCAGTTCTTC
. | TRBJ1-2 | TRBV7-3 | TRBD1 | CASSSQPGQGPGYTF | TGTGCCAGCAGCTCACAACCGGGACAGGGTCCAGGCTACACCTTC
. | TRBJ1-2 | TRBV9 | TRBD1 | CASSVEVVGQKANYGYTF | TGTGCCAGCAGCGTAGAAGTTGTGGGACAGAAAGCTAACTATGGCTACACCTTC
. | TRBJ1-5 | TRBV19 | . | CASSIFAAGNQPQHF | TGTGCCAGTAGTATTTTTGCGGCGGGCAATCAGCCCCAGCATTTT
. | TRBJ1-1 | TRBV9 | . | CASSLTERYPNTEAFF | TGTGCCAGCAGCCTTACCGAGAGATATCCAAACACTGAAGCTTTCTTT
. | TRBJ2-7 | TRBV6-5 | TRBD1 | CASSYSDRGSYEQYF | TGTGCCAGCAGTTACTCGGACAGGGGATCCTACGAGCAGTACTTC
. | TRBJ2-3 | TRBV11-2 | . | CASSLARGTDTQYF | TGTGCCAGCAGCTTAGCACGGGGCACAGATACGCAGTATTTT
. | TRBJ2-7 | TRBV5-1 | . | CASSLVSQEPYEQYF | TGCGCCAGCAGCTTGGTTAGTCAAGAACCCTACGAGCAGTACTTC
. | TRBJ2-1 | TRBV2 | TRBD2 | CASSLSSGRDEQFF | TGTGCCAGCAGCCTCTCTAGCGGGAGGGATGAGCAGTTCTTC
. | TRBJ1-1 | TRBV2 | . | CASGTSTEAFF | TGTGCCAGTGGGACATCCACTGAAGCTTTCTTT
. | TRBJ1-2 | TRBV5-6 | TRBD1 | CASSLVQGGVFDGYTF | TGTGCCAGCAGCTTGGTACAGGGGGGTGTTTTCGACGGCTACACCTTC
. | TRBJ2-1 | TRBV11-2 | TRBD2 | CASSSRLAVPINEQFF | TGTGCCAGCAGCTCCCGACTAGCGGTTCCAATCAATGAGCAGTTCTTC